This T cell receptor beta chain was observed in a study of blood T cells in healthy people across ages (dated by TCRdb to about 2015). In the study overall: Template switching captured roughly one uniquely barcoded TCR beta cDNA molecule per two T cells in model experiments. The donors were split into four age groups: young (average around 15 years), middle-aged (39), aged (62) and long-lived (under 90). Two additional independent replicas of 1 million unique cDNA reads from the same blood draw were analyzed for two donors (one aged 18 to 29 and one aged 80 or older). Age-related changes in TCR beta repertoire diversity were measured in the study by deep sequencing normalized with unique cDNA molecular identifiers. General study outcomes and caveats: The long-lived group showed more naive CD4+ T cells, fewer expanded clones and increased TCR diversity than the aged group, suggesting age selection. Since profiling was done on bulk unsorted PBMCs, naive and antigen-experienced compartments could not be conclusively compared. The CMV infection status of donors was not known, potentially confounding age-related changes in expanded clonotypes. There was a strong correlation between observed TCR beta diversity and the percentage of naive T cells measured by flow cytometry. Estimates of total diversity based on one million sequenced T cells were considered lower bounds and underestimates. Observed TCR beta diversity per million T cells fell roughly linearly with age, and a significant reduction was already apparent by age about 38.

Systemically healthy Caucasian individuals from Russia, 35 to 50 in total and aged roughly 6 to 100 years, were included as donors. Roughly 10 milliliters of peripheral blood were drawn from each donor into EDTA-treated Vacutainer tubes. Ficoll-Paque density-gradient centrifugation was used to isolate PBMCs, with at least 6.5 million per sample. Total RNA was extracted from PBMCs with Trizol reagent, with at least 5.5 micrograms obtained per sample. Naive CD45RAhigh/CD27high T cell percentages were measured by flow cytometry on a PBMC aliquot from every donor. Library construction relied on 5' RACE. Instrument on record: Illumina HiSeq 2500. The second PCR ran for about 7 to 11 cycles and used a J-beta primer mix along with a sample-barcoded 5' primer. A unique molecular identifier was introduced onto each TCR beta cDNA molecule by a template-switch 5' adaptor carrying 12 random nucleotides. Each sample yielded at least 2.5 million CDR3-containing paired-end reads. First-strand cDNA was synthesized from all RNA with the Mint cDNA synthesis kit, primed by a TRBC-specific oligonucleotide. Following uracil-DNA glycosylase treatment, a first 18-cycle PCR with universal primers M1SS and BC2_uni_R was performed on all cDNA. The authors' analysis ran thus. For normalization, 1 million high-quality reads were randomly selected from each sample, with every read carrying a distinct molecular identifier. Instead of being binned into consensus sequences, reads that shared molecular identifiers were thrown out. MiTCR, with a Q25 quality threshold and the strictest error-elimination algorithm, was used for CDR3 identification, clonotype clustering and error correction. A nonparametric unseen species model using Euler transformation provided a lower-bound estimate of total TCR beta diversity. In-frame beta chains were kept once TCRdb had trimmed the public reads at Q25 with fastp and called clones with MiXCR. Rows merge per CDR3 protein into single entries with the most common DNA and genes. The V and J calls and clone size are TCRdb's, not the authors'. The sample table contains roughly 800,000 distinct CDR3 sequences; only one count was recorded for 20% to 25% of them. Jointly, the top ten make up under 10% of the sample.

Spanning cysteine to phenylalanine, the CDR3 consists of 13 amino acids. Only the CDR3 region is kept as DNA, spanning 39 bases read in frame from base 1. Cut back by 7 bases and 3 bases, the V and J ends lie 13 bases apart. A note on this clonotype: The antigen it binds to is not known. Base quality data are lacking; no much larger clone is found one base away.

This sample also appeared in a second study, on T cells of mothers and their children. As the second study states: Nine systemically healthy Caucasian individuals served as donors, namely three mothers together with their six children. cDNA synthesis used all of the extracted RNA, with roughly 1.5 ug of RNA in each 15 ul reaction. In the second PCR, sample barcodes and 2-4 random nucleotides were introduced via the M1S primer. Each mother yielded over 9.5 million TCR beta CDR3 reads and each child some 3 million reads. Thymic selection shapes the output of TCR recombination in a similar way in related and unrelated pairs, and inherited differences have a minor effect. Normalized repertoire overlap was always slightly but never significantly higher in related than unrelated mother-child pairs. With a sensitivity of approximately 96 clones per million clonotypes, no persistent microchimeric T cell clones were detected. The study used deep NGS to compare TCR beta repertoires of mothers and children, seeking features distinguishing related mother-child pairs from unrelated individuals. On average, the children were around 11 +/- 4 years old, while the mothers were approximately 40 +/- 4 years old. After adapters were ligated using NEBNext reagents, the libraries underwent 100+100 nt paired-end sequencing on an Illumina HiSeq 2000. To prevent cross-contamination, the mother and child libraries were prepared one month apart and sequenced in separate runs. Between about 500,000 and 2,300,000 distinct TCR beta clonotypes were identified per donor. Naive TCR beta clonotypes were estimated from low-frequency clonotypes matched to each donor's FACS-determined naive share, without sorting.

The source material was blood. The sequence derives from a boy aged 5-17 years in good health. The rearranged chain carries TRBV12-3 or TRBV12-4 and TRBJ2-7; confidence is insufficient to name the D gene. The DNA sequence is TGTGCCAGCAAGAGCCAGAACATCTACGAGCAGTACTTC. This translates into CASKSQNIYEQYF.